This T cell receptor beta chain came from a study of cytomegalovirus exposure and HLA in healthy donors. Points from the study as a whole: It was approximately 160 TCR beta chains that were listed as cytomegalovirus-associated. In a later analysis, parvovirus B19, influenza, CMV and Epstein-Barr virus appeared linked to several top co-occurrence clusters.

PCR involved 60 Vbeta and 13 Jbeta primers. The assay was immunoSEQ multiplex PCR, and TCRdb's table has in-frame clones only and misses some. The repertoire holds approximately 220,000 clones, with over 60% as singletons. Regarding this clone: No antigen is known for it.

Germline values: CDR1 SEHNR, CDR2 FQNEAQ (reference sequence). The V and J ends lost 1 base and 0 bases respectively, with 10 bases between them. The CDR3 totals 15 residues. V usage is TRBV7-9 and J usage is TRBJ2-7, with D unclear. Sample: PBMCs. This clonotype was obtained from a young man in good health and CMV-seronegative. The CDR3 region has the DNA TGTGCCAGCAGCTTAGGAGCCTCACCCTCCTACGAGCAGTACTTC. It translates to CASSLGASPSYEQYF.